The entry below gives a single TCR beta chain sequence along with its context. Patients from Seattle were sampled longitudinally, starting during active infection. Germline V CDR1 and CDR2: MNHEY, SVGAGI. The junction had 10 bases not matched to a gene; V was cut back by 8 bases and J by 4 bases. The CDR3 spans 14 residues. The data were obtained in a study of blood T cell repertoires in COVID-19. On the study more broadly: Acute and convalescent COVID-19 samples came from the United States, Italy and Spain. From T cells, B-cell-depleted T cells, or PBMCs came the material, which was cDNA or gDNA.

The method was immunoSEQ multiplex PCR; TCRdb's version includes in-frame clones alone and lacks a portion of them. The sample lists 300,000 to 450,000 clones, about 87% occurring once. Input material: peripheral blood. The chain joins TRBV6-5 to TRBJ1-1; the match to TRBD1 covers 7 bases. This clonotype originated in a woman aged 55-70 years with COVID-19, enrolled during active disease. The CDR3: CASFPRQGITEAFF. DNA for the CDR3: TGTGCCAGCTTCCCTCGACAGGGTATCACTGAAGCTTTCTTT.